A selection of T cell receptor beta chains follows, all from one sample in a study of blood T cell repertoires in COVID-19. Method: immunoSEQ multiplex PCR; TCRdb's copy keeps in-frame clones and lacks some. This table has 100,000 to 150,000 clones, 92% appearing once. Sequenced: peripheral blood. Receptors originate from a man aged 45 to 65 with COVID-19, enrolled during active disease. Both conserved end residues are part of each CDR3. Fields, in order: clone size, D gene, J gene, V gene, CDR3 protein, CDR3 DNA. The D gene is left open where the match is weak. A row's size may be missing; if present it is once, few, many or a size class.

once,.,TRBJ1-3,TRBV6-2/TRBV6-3,CASSYSNNGNTIYF,TGTGCCAGCAGTTACTCCAACAATGGAAACACCATATATTTT
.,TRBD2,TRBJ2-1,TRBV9,CASSPGTTPHNEQFF,TGTGCCAGCAGCCCAGGGACTACCCCCCACAATGAGCAGTTCTTC
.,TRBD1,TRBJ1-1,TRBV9,CASSVVGTGDTEAFF,TGTGCCAGCAGCGTAGTTGGGACAGGGGACACTGAAGCTTTCTTT
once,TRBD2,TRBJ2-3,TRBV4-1,CASSQEETSGSGTQYF,TGCGCCAGCAGCCAAGAAGAGACTAGCGGGAGTGGGACGCAGTATTTT
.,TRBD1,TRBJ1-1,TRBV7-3,CASSSDRGGEAFF,TGTGCCAGCAGCTCCGACAGGGGTGGTGAAGCTTTCTTT
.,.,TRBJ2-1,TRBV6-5,CATKSDGGYNEQFF,TGTGCCACCAAGTCCGATGGGGGGTACAATGAGCAGTTCTTC
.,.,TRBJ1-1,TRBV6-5,CASSIRQAINTEAFF,TGTGCCAGCAGTATTCGACAGGCAATTAACACTGAAGCTTTCTTT
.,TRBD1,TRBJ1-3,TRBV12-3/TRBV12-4,CASSQGQPNTIYF,TGTGCCAGCAGCCAGGGACAGCCAAACACCATATATTTT
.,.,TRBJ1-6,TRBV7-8,CASSLGSSYNSPLHF,TGTGCCAGCAGCTTAGGGAGCTCCTATAATTCACCCCTCCACTTT
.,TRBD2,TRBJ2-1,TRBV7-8,CASSLGGRRRNNEQFF,TGTGCCAGCAGCTTGGGGGGGAGGCGGCGTAACAATGAGCAGTTCTTC
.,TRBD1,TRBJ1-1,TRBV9,CASSALDRGLNTEAFF,TGTGCCAGCAGCGCCTTAGACAGGGGGCTGAACACTGAAGCTTTCTTT
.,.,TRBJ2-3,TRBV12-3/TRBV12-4,CASSLGSTDTQYF,TGTGCCAGCAGTTTGGGGAGTACAGATACGCAGTATTTT
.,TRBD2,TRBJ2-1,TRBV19,CASSTLAGAGLGEQFF,TGTGCCAGTAGTACACTAGCGGGAGCGGGATTGGGTGAGCAGTTCTTC
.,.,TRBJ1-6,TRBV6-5,CASRVQNSPLHF,TGTGCCAGCAGGGTGCAGAATTCACCCCTCCACTTT
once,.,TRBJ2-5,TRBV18,CASSPEGGTQYF,TGTGCCAGCTCACCCGAAGGGGGGACCCAGTACTTC
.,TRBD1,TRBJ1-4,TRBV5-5,CASSLRDRGEKLFF,TGTGCCAGCAGCTTGAGGGACAGGGGTGAAAAACTGTTTTTT
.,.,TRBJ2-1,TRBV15,CATSREKTEQFF,TGTGCCACCAGCAGAGAAAAAACAGAGCAGTTCTTC
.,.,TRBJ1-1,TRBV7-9,CASSSDSSFLNTEAFF,TGTGCCAGCAGCTCCGACTCTTCCTTCCTGAACACTGAAGCTTTCTTT
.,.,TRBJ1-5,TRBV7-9,CASSLDGAQPQHF,TGTGCCAGCAGCTTAGATGGGGCTCAGCCCCAGCATTTT